A single sample is the source of the 17 T cell receptor beta chains below, sequenced in a study of blood T cell repertoires in COVID-19. Assay used: immunoSEQ multiplex PCR; TCRdb lists only in-frame clones, some missing. The sample comprises about 340,000 clones, more than 70% of which are singletons, and around 3% rests with the top ten. Source material: peripheral blood. These receptors were collected from a man aged 25 to 40 with active or convalescent COVID-19.

This clone has only a few counts. The CDR3 nucleotides are TGTGCCAGCAGTGATCCGGACTCCAGCACAGATACGCAGTATTTT. Its translation is CASSDPDSSTDTQYF. The J gene is TRBJ2-3, the V gene TRBV6-1; perhaps TRBD2 as D (5 bases). The CDR3 has 15 residues. Germline CDR1 is MNHNS and CDR2 is SASEGT. The V end was cut by 3 bases, the J end by 0 bases, with 10 bases between.

This chain links TRBV2 with TRBJ2-2; 8 bases fit TRBD2. Germline V CDR1 and CDR2: SNHLY, FYNNEI. Trimming at V came to 3 bases and at J to 4 bases, leaving 4 bases not matched to a gene. This CDR3 is 15 amino acids long. The CDR3 here is CASSEIRGGTGELFF. As DNA, the CDR3 is TGTGCCAGCAGTGAGATACGGGGGGGCACCGGGGAGCTGTTTTTT.

V usage is TRBV9 and J usage is TRBJ1-1; 11 bases map to TRBD1. From germline, CDR1 is SGDLS and CDR2 YYNGEE. The CDR3 is made up of 16 amino acids. J lost 8 bases, V lost 3 bases, and 12 bases had no gene match. CDR3 residues: CASSANVGTGGSEAFF. The CDR3 nucleotides are TGTGCCAGCAGCGCAAATGTCGGGACAGGGGGTTCCGAAGCTTTCTTT.

The chain is built from TRBV28 and TRBJ2-5, with D possibly being TRBD1 (6 bases). Trimming removed 2 bases from V and 5 bases from J, with 24 bases in between. Germline V gives CDR1 MDHEN, CDR2 SYDVKM. The length of the CDR3 is 18 residues. The CDR3 protein is CASSLPPRQASRVETQYF. As DNA, the CDR3 is TGTGCCAGCAGTTTACCCCCAAGACAGGCATCCAGGGTGGAGACCCAGTACTTC.

The genes are TRBV5-1 and TRBJ2-5; D call uncertain. The CDR3 is 16 amino acids. Germline lookup yields CDR1 SGHRS and CDR2 YFSETQ. V shed 5 bases and J shed 1 base, with 18 bases lying between them. The CDR3 nucleotides read TGCGCCAGCAGACGAGGAGAGCTGAACCTCCAAGAGACCCAGTACTTC. Its protein is CASRRGELNLQETQYF.

The chain links TRBV7-2 to TRBJ2-6, with no clear D. The germline V and J ends were trimmed by 2 bases and 0 bases, with 5 bases remaining between them. The CDR3 extends over 15 amino acids. CDR1 and CDR2 from the germline V gene are SGHTA and FQGNSA. CDR3 nucleotide sequence: TGTGCCAGCAGCTTACACAGCTCTGGGGCCAACGTCCTGACTTTC. It translates to CASSLHSSGANVLTF.

This chain connects TRBV5-1 to TRBJ1-2; D unclear. CDR1 is SGHRS and CDR2 is YFSETQ in the germline V gene. V gave up 2 bases and J gave up 1 base, with 6 bases separating them. The CDR3 sequence is 13 residues long. CDR3 nucleotides: TGCGCCAGCAGCTTCGAACATAACTATGGCTACACCTTC. It is translated as CASSFEHNYGYTF.

This clone came up a few times. The rearrangement links TRBV6-2 or TRBV6-3 to TRBJ2-7, with D unclear. Trimming shortened V by 0 bases and J by 11 bases, and 11 bases separated the two germline ends. CDR3 length equals 12 residues. Germline V gives CDR1 MNHEY, CDR2 SVGEGT. The DNA for the CDR3 is TGTGCCAGCAGTTACTCGGGCAGTAAGGAGTACTTC. Amino acids: CASSYSGSKEYF.

This clone was detected a few times. The rearrangement links TRBV9 to TRBJ1-2; possible D gene TRBD1, 6 bases. Trimming took 3 bases from V and 8 from J, leaving 14 bases between them. The CDR3 contains 13 residues. In germline, CDR1 is SGDLS, CDR2 YYNGEE. CDR3 residues: CASSAPGGLGYTF. The CDR3 DNA reads as TGTGCCAGCAGCGCTCCCGGGGGGCTCGGCTACACCTTC.

V and J are TRBV7-9 and TRBJ1-4; TRBD1 matches at 8 bases. Trimming took 3 bases from V and 8 from J; bases not matched to a gene: 5. Germline values: CDR1 SEHNR, CDR2 FQNEAQ (reference sequence). The CDR3 totals 14 residues. CDR3 residues: CASSFDRGNEKLFF. The CDR3 DNA follows: TGTGCCAGCAGCTTCGACAGGGGAAACGAAAAACTGTTTTTT.

J is TRBJ2-1 and V is TRBV28, with 7 bases aligning to TRBD1. The germline V gene has CDR1 MDHEN and CDR2 SYDVKM. With 4 bases clipped from V and 0 bases from J, the junction kept 9 bases outside the gene matches. This CDR3 has 17 residues. CDR3 nucleotides: TGTGCCAGCAGTTCCTGGCAGGGGGTGAGCTCCTACAATGAGCAGTTCTTC. Residues: CASSSWQGVSSYNEQFF. The variable domain in full, with the rest retrieved from reference TRBV28 and TRBJ2-1, is DVKVTQSSRYLVKRTGEKVFLECVQDMDHENMFWYRQDPGLGLRLIYFSYDVKMKEKGDIPEGYSVSREKKERFSLILESASTNQTSMYLCASSSWQGVSSYNEQFFGPGTRLTVL.

This clone was detected only once. The CDR3, as DNA: TGTGCCACCAGTGATGGGTTCGGGACATCTCAAGAGACCCAGTACTTC. Residues: CATSDGFGTSQETQYF. The genes are TRBV24-1 and TRBJ2-5; D might be TRBD1 (6 bases). Germline CDR1 KGHDR, CDR2 SFDVKD. Trimming took 3 bases from V and 2 from J, leaving 15 bases between them. CDR3 length equals 16 residues.

The rearrangement uses TRBV4-1 and TRBJ2-3, with TRBD2 identical over 10 bases. Germline V gene lookup returns CDR1 MGHRA and CDR2 YSYEKL. The CDR3 spans 21 residues. Trimming cost V 3 bases and J 4 bases; bases outside gene matches: 22. The CDR3 here is CASSQPLRGLTSGDDADTQYF. The DNA for the CDR3 is TGCGCCAGCAGCCAGCCCCTCAGGGGCCTTACTAGCGGGGATGATGCAGATACGCAGTATTTT.

The rearrangement joins TRBV19 to TRBJ1-5; TRBD1 aligns across 7 bases. The CDR3 loop spans 14 amino acids. CDR1 is LNHDA and CDR2 is SQIVND in the germline V gene (reference sequence). The V gene end was trimmed by 6 bases and the J gene end by 4 bases; junction bases not matched to a gene: 6. In nucleotides, the CDR3 is TGTGCCAGTAGGACAGGGCCATCAAATCAGCCCCAGCATTTT. Translating gives CASRTGPSNQPQHF.

This clone has only one observation. This chain uses TRBV5-6 with TRBJ1-5; weak D call: TRBD1 (5 bases). The CDR3 totals 14 residues. Trimming cost V 2 bases and J 3 bases, with 9 bases left between them. The germline gives CDR1 SGHDT, CDR2 YYEEEE. This chain's CDR3 is CASSFWGINQPQHF. The CDR3 region has the DNA TGTGCCAGCAGCTTTTGGGGCATCAATCAGCCCCAGCATTTT. The full variable domain, rest sourced from reference TRBV5-6 and TRBJ1-5, is DAGVTQSPTHLIKTRGQQVTLRCSPKSGHDTVSWYQQALGQGPQFIFQYYEEEERQRGNFPDRFSGHQFPNYSSELNVNALLLGDSALYLCASSFWGINQPQHFGDGTRLSIL.

The V call is TRBV5-4, the J call TRBJ1-4; 10 bases fit TRBD1. The CDR3 runs to 16 residues. The germline V gene has CDR1 SGHNT and CDR2 YYREEE (reference sequence). After removal of 4 bases from V and 1 base from J, the junction contained 4 bases not matched to a gene. In nucleotides, the CDR3 is TGTGCCAGCAGCACCGGACAGGGGGGAACTAATGAAAAACTGTTTTTT. Translation: CASSTGQGGTNEKLFF.

This sequence joins TRBV5-1 and TRBJ2-7, with 8 bases identical to TRBD2. CDR3 size: 16 residues. V dropped 2 bases and J dropped 2; count of bases not matched to a gene: 9. Germline CDR1 is SGHRS and CDR2 is YFSETQ. The CDR3 DNA reads TGCGCCAGCAGCTTCGGGGGGGGACCCGCCGCCTACGAGCAGTACTTC. It specifies CASSFGGGPAAYEQYF.